The T cell receptor (beta chain) described here comes from a study of technical replicates of blood from a handful of donors. The assay was immunoSEQ multiplex PCR, and TCRdb's table has in-frame clones only and misses some. The table has under 90,000 clones, approximately 97% seen once. This TCR was recovered from a human donor in good health. Sequencing was done on a sample of T cells isolated from PBMCs.

The CDR3 reads CASSFGGSRGRPGANVLTF. DNA for the CDR3: TGTGCCAGCAGCTTTGGGGGTTCCAGGGGACGTCCTGGGGCCAACGTCCTGACTTTC. The V call is TRBV5-6, the J call TRBJ2-6, with D possibly matching TRBD1 (6 bases). The V gene's germline CDR1 is SGHDT and CDR2 YYEEEE. This CDR3 contains 19 residues. V lost 2 bases and J 2 bases, leaving 20 bases between the germline ends.